Below, one T cell receptor beta chain is given with its context. The germline V gene has CDR1 MNHEY and CDR2 SVGAGI. V lost 2 bases and J lost 6; bases outside the gene matches: 10. The CDR3 consists of 16 residues. The data are from a study of T cell changes during pregnancy in multiple sclerosis. Clones were read by immunoSEQ multiplex PCR, and TCRdb kept only the in-frame ones, dropping some. This table holds tens of thousands of clones, around 93% found once. The sequences come from peripheral blood, collected in the second trimester of pregnancy. The V and J genes are TRBV6-5 and TRBJ2-7; 10 bases align to TRBD2. The source of this sequence is a female donor in good health, enrolled as a control in a pregnancy study. CDR3 nucleotide sequence: TGTGCCAGCAGTTACGGGTCTAGCGGGGGCTTGCGCGAGCAGTACTTC. Amino acids: CASSYGSSGGLREQYF.